This paragraph reports one T cell receptor (beta chain). This specimen comes from a study of shared T cell receptors in the human thymus. This CDR3 region has 13 residues. Germline V gene lookup returns CDR1 SGDLS and CDR2 YYNGEE. Between the trimmed V and J ends, which lost 4 bases and 0 bases, there was a span of 7 bases. Sequenced by immunoSEQ multiplex PCR; TCRdb stores in-frame clones only, minus some. The table has about 660,000 clones, roughly 90% seen once. This sample was shared with a second study, whose subject was human thymus T cells. From that study: Donors were healthy Finnish infants having corrective surgery for congenital heart defects. Related work showed strongly overlapping thymic repertoires across unrelated individuals.

The specimen sequenced was thymocytes. This TCR was sampled from a boy in the first two years of life with a congenital heart defect. The chain links TRBV9 to TRBJ1-2; D possibly corresponds to TRBD1 (5 bases). The CDR3 bases are TGTGCCAGCAGCAAGACAGCTAACTATGGCTACACCTTC. It specifies CASSKTANYGYTF. Using reference TRBV9 and TRBJ1-2 for the parts outside the CDR3, the full variable domain is DSGVTQTPKHLITATGQRVTLRCSPRSGDLSVYWYQQSLDQGLQFLIQYYNGEERAKGNILERFSAQQFPDLHSELNLSSLELGDSALYFCASSKTANYGYTFGSGTRLTVV.